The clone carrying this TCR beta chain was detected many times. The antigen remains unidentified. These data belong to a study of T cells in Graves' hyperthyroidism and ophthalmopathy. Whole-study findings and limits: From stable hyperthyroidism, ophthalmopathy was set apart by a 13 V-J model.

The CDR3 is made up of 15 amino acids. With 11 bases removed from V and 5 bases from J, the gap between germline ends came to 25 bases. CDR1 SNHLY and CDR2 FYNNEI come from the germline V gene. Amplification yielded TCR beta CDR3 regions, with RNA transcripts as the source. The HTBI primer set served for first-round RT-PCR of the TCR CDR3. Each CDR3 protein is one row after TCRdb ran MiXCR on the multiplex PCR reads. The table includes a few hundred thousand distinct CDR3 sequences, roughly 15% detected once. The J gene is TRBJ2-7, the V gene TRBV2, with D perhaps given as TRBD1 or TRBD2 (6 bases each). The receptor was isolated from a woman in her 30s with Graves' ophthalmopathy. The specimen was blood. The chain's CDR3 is CAGSEGTQGIHEQYF. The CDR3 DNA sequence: TGTGCCGGATCGGAGGGCACCCAGGGGATCCACGAGCAGTACTTC.